The 9 T cell receptor beta chains below all came from one sample that was sequenced in a study of T-cell reconstitution after alpha-beta-depleted transplantation in children. As it was prepared, the TCRbeta library received unique molecular identifiers. TCRdb independently ran MiXCR on the PCR reads; one entry per CDR3 protein. The sample records a few hundred thousand distinct CDR3 sequences, 13% being singletons. Sample: PBMCs, mostly from graft donor cells, taken 360 days after TCRalphabeta/CD19-depleted stem cell transplant. These receptors all come from a male patient between 5 and 17 years old who had a stem cell transplant for acute myeloid leukemia, so the T cells may come from the graft donor.

This clonotype has a count of ten or more. This rearrangement joins TRBV20-1 to TRBJ2-3, with TRBD2 as a possible D gene (5 bases). The CDR3 length is 13 residues. Germline V lookup: CDR1 DFQATT, CDR2 SNEGSKA (reference sequence). V was shortened by 3 bases and J by 5 bases, with 12 bases between the two germline ends. As DNA, the CDR3 is TGCAGTGCTAGGGACCCGGGGATAGATACGCAGTATTTT. Encoded protein: CSARDPGIDTQYF.

This clonotype turned up a few times. The rearrangement uses TRBV5-1 and TRBJ2-1; 10 bases align to TRBD2. Germline V gene data show CDR1 as SGHRS and CDR2 as YFSETQ. The CDR3 loop spans 15 amino acids. Trimming removed 4 bases from V and 7 bases from J; junction bases left unmatched: 8. The CDR3 DNA follows: TGCGCCAGCAGCACCGGACTAGCGGATCTGAATGAGCAGTTCTTC. Translating it yields CASSTGLADLNEQFF.

This clonotype was seen a handful of times. V and J are TRBV29-1 and TRBJ2-7, with a tentative D call TRBD2 (6 bases). Per germline, CDR1 SQVTM and CDR2 ANQGSEA. The CDR3 loop spans 13 amino acids. The V end lost 5 bases, the J end lost 2 bases, and 13 bases lay between the germline ends. CDR3 loop: CSVTEGTAYEQYF. The CDR3 bases are TGCAGCGTTACGGAGGGAACCGCCTACGAGCAGTACTTC.

The chain has TRBV3-1 and TRBJ2-1, with a weak D call TRBD2 (6 bases). The germline V and J ends were trimmed by 1 base and 15 bases, with 13 bases remaining between them. Germline values: CDR1 LGHDT, CDR2 YNNKEL (reference sequence). This CDR3 has 12 residues. CDR3 in DNA: TGTGCCAGCAGCCAAGCAGGAGGGCCCTCGTTCTTC. Protein product: CASSQAGGPSFF.

This clonotype was found a few times. The chain combines TRBV6-5 with TRBJ2-5; 10 nucleotides line up with TRBD2. The CDR3 covers 17 residues. J was trimmed by 0 bases and V by 6 bases; bases with no gene match: 10. CDR1 MNHEY and CDR2 SVGAGI come from the germline V gene. The CDR3 protein is CASSPDPTSGYQETQYF. CDR3 sequence (DNA): TGTGCCAGCAGCCCTGACCCGACTAGCGGGTACCAAGAGACCCAGTACTTC.

For the CDR3, the DNA is TGTGCCAGCAGCTCTGTGGGACTGCTGTCAGAGACCCAGTACTTC. Its translation is CASSSVGLLSETQYF. The chain joins TRBV7-9 to TRBJ2-5, with D possibly TRBD2 on 6 matching bases. CDR1 is SEHNR, CDR2 FQNEAQ, per germline (reference sequence). The CDR3 spans 15 residues. Trimming left V 4 bases short and J 4 bases short, with 16 bases between.

This chain links TRBV7-2 with TRBJ2-1, with 8 bases fitting TRBD2. With V trimmed by 4 bases and J by 8 bases, 4 bases remained unmatched. The germline gives CDR1 SGHTA, CDR2 FQGNSA. The CDR3 length is 13 residues. The CDR3 region is CASSSGTRHEQFF. CDR3 DNA sequence: TGTGCCAGCAGCTCCGGGACTAGGCATGAGCAGTTCTTC.

This clonotype was observed at least ten times. V usage is TRBV5-1 and J usage is TRBJ1-1; TRBD1 matches at 9 bases. This CDR3 has 14 amino acids. Unmatched junction bases numbered 3, after V lost 0 bases and J lost 6 bases. Looked up from germline, CDR1 is SGHRS and CDR2 is YFSETQ. The CDR3 here is CASSLGTGGPEAFF. Here the CDR3 DNA reads TGCGCCAGCAGCTTGGGAACAGGGGGCCCTGAAGCTTTCTTT.

This clonotype was seen at least ten times. The chain joins TRBV6-2 or TRBV6-3 to TRBJ2-5; D unresolved. The CDR3 consists of 17 residues. Germline V gene lookup returns CDR1 MNHEY and CDR2 SVGEGT. The germline V and J ends were trimmed by 7 bases and 5 bases, with 26 bases remaining between them. The CDR3 nucleotides read TGTGCCAGCACCCAGCAGTTACTCGATAAGTCCTGTGAGACCCAGTACTTC. Translating gives CASTQQLLDKSCETQYF.